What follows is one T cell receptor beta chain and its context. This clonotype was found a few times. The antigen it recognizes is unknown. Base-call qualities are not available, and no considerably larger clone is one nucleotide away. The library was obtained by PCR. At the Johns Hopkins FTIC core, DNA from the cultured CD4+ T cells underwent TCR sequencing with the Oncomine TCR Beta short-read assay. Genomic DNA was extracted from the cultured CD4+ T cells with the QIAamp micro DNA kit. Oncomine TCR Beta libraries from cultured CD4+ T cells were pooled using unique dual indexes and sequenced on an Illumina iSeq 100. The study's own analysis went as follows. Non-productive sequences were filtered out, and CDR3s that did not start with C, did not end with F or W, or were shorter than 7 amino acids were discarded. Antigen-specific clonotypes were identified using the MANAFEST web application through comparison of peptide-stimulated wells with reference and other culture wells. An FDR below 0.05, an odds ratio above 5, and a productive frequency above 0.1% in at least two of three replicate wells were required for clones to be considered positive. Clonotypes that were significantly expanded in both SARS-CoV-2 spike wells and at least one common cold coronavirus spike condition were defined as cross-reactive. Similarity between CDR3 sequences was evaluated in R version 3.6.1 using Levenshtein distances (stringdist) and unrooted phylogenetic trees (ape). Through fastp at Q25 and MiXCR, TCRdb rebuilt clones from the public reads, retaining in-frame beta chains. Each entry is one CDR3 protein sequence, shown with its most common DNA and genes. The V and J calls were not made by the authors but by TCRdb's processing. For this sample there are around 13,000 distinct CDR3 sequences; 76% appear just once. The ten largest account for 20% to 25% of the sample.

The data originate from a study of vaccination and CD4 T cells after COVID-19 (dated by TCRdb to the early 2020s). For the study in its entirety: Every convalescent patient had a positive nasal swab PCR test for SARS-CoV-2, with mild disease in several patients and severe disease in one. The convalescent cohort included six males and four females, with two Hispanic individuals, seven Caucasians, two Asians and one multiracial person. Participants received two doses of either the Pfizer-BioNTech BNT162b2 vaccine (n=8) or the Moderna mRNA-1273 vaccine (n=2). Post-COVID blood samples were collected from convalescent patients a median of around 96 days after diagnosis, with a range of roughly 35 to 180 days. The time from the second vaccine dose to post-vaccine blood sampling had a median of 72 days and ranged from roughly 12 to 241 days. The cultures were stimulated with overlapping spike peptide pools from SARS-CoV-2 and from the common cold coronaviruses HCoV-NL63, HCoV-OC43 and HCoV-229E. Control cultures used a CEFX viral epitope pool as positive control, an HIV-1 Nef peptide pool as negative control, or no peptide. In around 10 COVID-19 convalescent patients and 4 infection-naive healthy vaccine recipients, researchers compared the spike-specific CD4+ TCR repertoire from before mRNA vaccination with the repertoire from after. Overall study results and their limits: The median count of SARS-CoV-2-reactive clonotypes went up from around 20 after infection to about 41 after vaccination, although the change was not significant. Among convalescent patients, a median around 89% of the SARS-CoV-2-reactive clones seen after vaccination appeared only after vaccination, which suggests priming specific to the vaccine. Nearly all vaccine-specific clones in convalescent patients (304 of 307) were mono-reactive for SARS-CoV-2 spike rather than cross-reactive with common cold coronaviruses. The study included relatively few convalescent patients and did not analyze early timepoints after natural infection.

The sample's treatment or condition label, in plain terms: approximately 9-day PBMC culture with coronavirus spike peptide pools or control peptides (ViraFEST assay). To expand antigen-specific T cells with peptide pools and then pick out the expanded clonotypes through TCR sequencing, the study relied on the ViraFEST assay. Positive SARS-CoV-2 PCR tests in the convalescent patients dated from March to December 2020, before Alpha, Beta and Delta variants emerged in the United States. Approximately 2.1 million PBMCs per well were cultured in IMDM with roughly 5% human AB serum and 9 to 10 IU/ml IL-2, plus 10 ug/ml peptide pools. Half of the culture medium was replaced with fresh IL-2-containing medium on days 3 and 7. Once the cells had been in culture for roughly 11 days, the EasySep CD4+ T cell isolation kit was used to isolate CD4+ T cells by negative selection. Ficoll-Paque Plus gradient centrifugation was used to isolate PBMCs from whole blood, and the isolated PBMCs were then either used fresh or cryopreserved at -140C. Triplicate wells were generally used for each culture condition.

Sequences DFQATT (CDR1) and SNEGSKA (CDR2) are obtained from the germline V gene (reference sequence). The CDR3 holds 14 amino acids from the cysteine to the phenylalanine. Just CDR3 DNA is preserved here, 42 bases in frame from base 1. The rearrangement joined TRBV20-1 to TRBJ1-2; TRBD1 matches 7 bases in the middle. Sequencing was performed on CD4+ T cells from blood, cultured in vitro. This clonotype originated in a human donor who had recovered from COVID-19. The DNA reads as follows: TGCACCGGTAGACAGGGACCTGGGGACTATGGCTACACCTTC. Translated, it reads CTGRQGPGDYGYTF.